This is a list of T cell receptor beta chains from one sample in a study of blood T cell repertoires in COVID-19. Here immunoSEQ multiplex PCR was the method, and the copy in TCRdb shows in-frame clones only, minus some. The profile covers 150,000 to 200,000 clones, with roughly 93% appearing a single time and about 2% taken by the ten largest. Specimen: peripheral blood. The receptors derive from a man younger than 30 with acute or convalescent COVID-19. Both conserved end residues are part of each CDR3. The order of the fields is V gene, D gene, J gene, clone size, CDR3 DNA, CDR3 protein. A D gene is named only where the DNA matches it firmly. Only part of the rows carry a size: once, few, many, or a class if the clone is expanded.

>TRBV3-1/TRBV3-2|NA|TRBJ2-5|NA
TGTGCCAGCAGCCCCCGGGGTAGCGAGACCCAGTACTTC
CASSPRGSETQYF
>TRBV27|TRBD1|TRBJ2-7|NA
TGTGCCAGCAGTTTAAATCAGGGGGAATACGAGCAGTACTTC
CASSLNQGEYEQYF
>TRBV4-1|NA|TRBJ1-2|NA
TGCGCCAGCAGCCAAGATCGGGAGGGCTACACCTTC
CASSQDREGYTF
>TRBV30|NA|TRBJ2-1|NA
TGTGCCTGGAGTGGTCTAGCGACCTCCTACAATGAGCAGTTCTTC
CAWSGLATSYNEQFF
>TRBV5-1|NA|TRBJ1-4|NA
TGCGCCAGCAGCTCCGGGGATCCCAATGAAAAACTGTTTTTT
CASSSGDPNEKLFF
>TRBV18|NA|TRBJ1-3|few
TGTGCCAGCTCCTCTTCGAGACCTCAGAGGGGAAACACCATATATTTT
CASSSSRPQRGNTIYF
>TRBV7-7|TRBD1|TRBJ2-5|NA
TGTGCCAGCAGCCCGCGACAGGGACAAGAGACCCAGTACTTC
CASSPRQGQETQYF
>TRBV7-6|TRBD1|TRBJ1-5|NA
TGTGCCAGCAGCGCCCAACAGGGGGCGGTTGGACAGCCCCAGCATTTT
CASSAQQGAVGQPQHF
>TRBV6-5|TRBD2|TRBJ2-5|NA
TGTGCCAGCAGTTACTCGGAACTAGCGAAGACCCAGTACTTC
CASSYSELAKTQYF
>TRBV21-1|NA|TRBJ2-5|NA
TGTGCCAGCAGCAAAGTCGGGGTCCTAGGTTTAGCTGGGCCGCATCAGCAAGAGACCCAGTACTTC
CASSKVGVLGLAGPHQQETQYF
>TRBV7-9|NA|TRBJ2-2|NA
TGTGCCAGCAGCCAACAGGGTGGGGAGCTGTTTTTT
CASSQQGGELFF
>TRBV11-2|TRBD2|TRBJ2-7|NA
TGTGCCAGCAGCTTAAGAGGTCGGAGCGGGGGGGCCCCCTCCTACGAGCAGTACTTC
CASSLRGRSGGAPSYEQYF
>TRBV12-5|NA|TRBJ1-1|NA
TGTGCTAGCGGTTTGTCCCAGGGGAGAGCTTTCTTT
CASGLSQGRAFF
>TRBV27|NA|TRBJ2-7|NA
TGTGCCAGCAGGCCCCAGGGGACCTCCTACGAGCAGTACTTC
CASRPQGTSYEQYF
>TRBV2|NA|TRBJ1-1|once
TGTGCCAACATAAAGGGGACACTAAACACTGAAGCTTTCTTT
CANIKGTLNTEAFF
>TRBV6-1|NA|TRBJ1-2|NA
TGTGCCAGCAGTGAAGCCTGGGTCAGGGGCCGGTATGGCTACACCTTC
CASSEAWVRGRYGYTF
>TRBV6-9|NA|TRBJ1-1|NA
TGTGCCAGCAGTTCCCCCTCTGACAACAACACTGAAGCTTTCTTT
CASSSPSDNNTEAFF
>TRBV7-9|NA|TRBJ1-1|NA
TGTGCCAGCAGCTTAGATGGCCAGTGGAACACTGAAGCTTTCTTT
CASSLDGQWNTEAFF